The present T cell receptor beta chain was sequenced within a study of cytomegalovirus exposure and HLA in healthy donors. The PCR made use of 60 Vbeta and 13 Jbeta primers. Per the original methods: Approximately 11 million shared chains were among around 80 million unique TCR beta chains counted in a later analysis. Libraries were prepared by immunoSEQ multiplex PCR; TCRdb keeps only in-frame clonotypes and omits some of them. D and trimming were read from the DNA, whereas the V and J calls and clone size are those reported in that table. The sample gives tens of thousands of clones, roughly 80% of which show up once; 0.95% to 1.5% is in the top ten. The germline CDR1 and CDR2 sequences are MNHEY and SMNVEV (reference sequence). The trim removed 4 bases at V and 0 bases at J, leaving 9 bases unmatched. This CDR3 is 16 amino acids long. A word on this clone: Its antigen is undetermined.

Broader study findings: Later findings reportedly placed an Asian-associated ancestry cluster below the roughly 690-donor mean for N-insertions. There were approximately 150 TCR beta chains listed as cytomegalovirus-associated.

The genes are TRBV27 and TRBJ2-7; 7 positions match TRBD2. This TCR derives from a girl aged 2-15 years in good health and CMV-seropositive. The sample taken for sequencing was PBMCs. CDR3 sequence (DNA): TGTGCCAGCAGTTGGGAGGGGCCTGGGGGCTCCTACGAGCAGTACTTC. It translates to CASSWEGPGGSYEQYF.